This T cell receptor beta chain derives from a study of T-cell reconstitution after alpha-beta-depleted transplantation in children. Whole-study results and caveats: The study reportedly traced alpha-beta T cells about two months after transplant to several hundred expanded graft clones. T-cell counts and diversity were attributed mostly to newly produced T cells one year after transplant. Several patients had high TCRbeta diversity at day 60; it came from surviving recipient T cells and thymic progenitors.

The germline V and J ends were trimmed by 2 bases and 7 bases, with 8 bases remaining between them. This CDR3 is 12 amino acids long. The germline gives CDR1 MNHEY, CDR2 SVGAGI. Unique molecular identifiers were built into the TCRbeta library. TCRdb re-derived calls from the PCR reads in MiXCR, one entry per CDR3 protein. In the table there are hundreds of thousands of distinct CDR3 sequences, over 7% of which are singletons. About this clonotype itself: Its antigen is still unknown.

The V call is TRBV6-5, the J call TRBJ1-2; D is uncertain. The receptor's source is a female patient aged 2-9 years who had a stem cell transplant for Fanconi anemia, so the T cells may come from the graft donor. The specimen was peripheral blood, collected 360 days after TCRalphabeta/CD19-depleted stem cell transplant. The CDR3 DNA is TGTGCCAGCAGTTACCGGGGTTTTGGCTACACCTTC. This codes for CASSYRGFGYTF.